The clone carrying this T cell receptor (beta chain) appeared a few times. Trimming took off 3 bases at V and 4 bases at J, with 19 bases between the two ends. Germline-derived CDR1 and CDR2 are DFQATT and SNEGSKA (reference sequence). The CDR3 extends over 15 amino acids. MiXCR was run by TCRdb on the RT-PCR reads, yielding one entry per CDR3 protein. The sample shows 800,000 to 1,000,000 distinct CDR3 sequences, about 20% of them seen only once. This record comes from a study of patients and donors after allogeneic stem cell transplantation. Specimen: blood, either unsorted or a sorted T cell fraction (not recorded which). This TCR derives from a human donor who was either an allogeneic HSCT recipient or a stem cell or donor lymphocyte infusion donor (not recorded which). It is not recorded whose cells these are; they may come from a transplant donor. The chain has TRBV20-1 and TRBJ2-7, with D tentatively TRBD2 (6 bases). The DNA for the CDR3 is TGCAGTGCTAGGACGCCGGGACTGAACCTTTACGAGCAGTACTTC. Its translation: CSARTPGLNLYEQYF.